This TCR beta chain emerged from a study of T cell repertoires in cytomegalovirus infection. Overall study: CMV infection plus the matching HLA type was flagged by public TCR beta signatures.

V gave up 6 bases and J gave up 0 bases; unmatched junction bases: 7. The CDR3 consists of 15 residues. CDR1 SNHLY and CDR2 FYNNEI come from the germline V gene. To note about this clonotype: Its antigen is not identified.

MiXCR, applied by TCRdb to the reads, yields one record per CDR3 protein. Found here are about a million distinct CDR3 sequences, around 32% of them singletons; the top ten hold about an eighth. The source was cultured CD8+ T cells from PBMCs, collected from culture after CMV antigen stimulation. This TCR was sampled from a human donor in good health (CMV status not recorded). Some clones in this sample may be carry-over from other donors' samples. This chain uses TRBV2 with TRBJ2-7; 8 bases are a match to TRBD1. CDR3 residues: CASRQGASHSYEQYF. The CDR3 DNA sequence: TGTGCCAGCAGGCAGGGGGCGTCTCACTCCTACGAGCAGTACTTC.